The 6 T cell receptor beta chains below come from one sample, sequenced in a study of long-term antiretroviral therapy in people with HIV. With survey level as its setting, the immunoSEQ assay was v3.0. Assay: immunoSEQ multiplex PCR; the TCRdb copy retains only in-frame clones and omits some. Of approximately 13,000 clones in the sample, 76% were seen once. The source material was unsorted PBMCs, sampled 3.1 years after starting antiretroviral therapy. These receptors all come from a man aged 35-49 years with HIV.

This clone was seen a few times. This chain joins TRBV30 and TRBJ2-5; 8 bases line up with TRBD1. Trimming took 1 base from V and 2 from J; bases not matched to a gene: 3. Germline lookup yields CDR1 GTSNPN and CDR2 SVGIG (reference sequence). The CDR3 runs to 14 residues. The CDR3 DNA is TGTGCCTGGAGTGATTGGACAGGGCAAGAGACCCAGTACTTC. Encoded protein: CAWSDWTGQETQYF.

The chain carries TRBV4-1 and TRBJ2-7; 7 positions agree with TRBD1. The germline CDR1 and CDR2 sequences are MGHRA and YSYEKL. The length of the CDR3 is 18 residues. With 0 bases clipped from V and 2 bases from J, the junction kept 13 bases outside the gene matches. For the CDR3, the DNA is TGCGCCAGCAGCCAAGAAAACCCCCGGACAGGTATTCCCTACGAGCAGTACTTC. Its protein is CASSQENPRTGIPYEQYF.

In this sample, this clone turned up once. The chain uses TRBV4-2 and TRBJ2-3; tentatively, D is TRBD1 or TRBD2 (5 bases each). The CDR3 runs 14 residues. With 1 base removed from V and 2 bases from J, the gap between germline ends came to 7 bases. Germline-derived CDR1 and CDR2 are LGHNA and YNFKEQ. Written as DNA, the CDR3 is TGTGCCAGCAGCCAAGGGGGGTCCACAGATACGCAGTATTTT. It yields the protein CASSQGGSTDTQYF.

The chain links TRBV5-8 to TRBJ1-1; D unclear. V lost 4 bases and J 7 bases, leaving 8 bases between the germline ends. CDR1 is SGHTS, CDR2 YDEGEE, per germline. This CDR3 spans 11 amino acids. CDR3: CASSLSVEAFF. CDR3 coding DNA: TGTGCCAGCAGCCTGAGCGTTGAAGCTTTCTTT.

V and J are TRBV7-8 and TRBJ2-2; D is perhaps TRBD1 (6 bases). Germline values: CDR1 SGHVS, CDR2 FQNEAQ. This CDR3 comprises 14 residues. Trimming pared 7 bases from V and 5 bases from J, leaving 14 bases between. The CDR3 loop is CASTPGHQTGELFF. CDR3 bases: TGTGCCAGCACCCCGGGACACCAGACCGGGGAGCTGTTTTTT.

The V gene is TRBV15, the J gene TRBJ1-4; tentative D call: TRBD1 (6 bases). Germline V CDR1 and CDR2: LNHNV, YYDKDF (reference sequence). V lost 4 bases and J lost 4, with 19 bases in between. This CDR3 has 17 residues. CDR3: CATSKGGSTGFNEKLFF. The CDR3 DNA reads TGTGCCACCAGCAAAGGAGGATCGACAGGTTTTAATGAAAAACTGTTTTTT.